This note documents a single T cell receptor (beta chain) sequence. The antigen is undetermined. The data are from a study of T cell responses to AZD1222 COVID-19 vaccine. Study-level background: Recipients boosted at about 4 weeks or about 12 weeks are pooled.

General study results and limits: CD4 TCRs linked to vaccination spanned spike, dominating at 160-218 and 743-854. Females outnumbered males among donors, who were mostly white British; clonal diversity was possibly underestimated.

The repertoire was sequenced with immunoSEQ multiplex PCR; TCRdb's copy has only in-frame clones and lacks some. The sample has about 120,000 clones; roughly 90% are singletons. V shed 10 bases, J shed 4 bases, and the junction held 7 bases outside the gene matches. Germline-derived CDR1 and CDR2 are ENHRY and SYGVKD. The CDR3 is made up of 13 amino acids. The chain employs TRBV10-3 and TRBJ1-1; 9 bases agree with TRBD1. The sample here was peripheral blood, taken on day 0 of AZD1222 vaccination. The TCR comes from an adult in good health. The CDR3 sequence: CANRGPRSTEAFF. The CDR3 region has the DNA TGTGCCAACAGGGGGCCGAGAAGCACTGAAGCTTTCTTT.